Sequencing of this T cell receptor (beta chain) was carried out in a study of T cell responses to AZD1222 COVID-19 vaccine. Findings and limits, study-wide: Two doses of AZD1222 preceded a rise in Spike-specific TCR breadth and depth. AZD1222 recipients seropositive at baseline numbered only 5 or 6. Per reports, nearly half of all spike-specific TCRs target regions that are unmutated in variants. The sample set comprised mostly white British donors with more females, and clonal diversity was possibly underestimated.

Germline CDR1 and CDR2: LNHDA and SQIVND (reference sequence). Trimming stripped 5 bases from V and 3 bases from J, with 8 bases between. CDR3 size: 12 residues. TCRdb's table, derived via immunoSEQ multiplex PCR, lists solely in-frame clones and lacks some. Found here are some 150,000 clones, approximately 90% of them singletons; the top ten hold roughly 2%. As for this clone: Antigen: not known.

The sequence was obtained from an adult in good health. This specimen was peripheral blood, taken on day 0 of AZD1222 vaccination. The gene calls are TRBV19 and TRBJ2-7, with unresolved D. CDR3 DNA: TGTGCCAGTAGTCAGAACATCTACGAGCAGTACTTC. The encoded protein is CASSQNIYEQYF.